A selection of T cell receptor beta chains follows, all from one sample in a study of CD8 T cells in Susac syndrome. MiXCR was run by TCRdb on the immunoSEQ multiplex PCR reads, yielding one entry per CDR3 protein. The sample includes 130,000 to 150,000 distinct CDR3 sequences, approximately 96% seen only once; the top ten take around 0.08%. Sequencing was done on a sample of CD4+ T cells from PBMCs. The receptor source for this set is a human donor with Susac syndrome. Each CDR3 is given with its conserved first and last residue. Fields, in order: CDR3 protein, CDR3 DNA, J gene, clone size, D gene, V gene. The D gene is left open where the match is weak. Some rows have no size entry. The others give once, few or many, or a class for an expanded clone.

CSAMDGNQPQHF,TGCAGCGCAATGGACGGTAATCAGCCCCAGCATTTT,TRBJ1-5,NA,NA,TRBV29-1
CASSSGSTTDTQYF,TGTGCCAGCAGCTCTGGGAGCACCACAGATACGCAGTATTTT,TRBJ2-3,NA,NA,TRBV7-9
CSVENRGRDANYGYTF,TGCAGCGTTGAAAACAGGGGGCGCGACGCTAACTATGGCTACACCTTC,TRBJ1-2,NA,TRBD1,TRBV29-1
CASSPRGTGKTGELFF,TGTGCCAGCAGCCCCAGGGGGACAGGGAAGACCGGGGAGCTGTTTTTT,TRBJ2-2,NA,TRBD1,TRBV3-1
CSVFRAYEQYF,TGCAGCGTTTTTAGAGCCTACGAGCAGTACTTC,TRBJ2-7,NA,NA,TRBV29-1
CASSLAGLAGMTQYF,TGTGCCAGCAGCTTAGCGGGACTAGCGGGAATGACCCAGTACTTC,TRBJ2-5,NA,TRBD2,TRBV7-9
CASSVGTVGNQPQHF,TGTGCCAGCAGCGTGGGGACAGTCGGCAATCAGCCCCAGCATTTT,TRBJ1-5,NA,TRBD1,TRBV9
CASSLRPSPDSGNTIYF,TGCGCCAGCAGCCTCCGCCCGAGCCCTGACTCTGGAAACACCATATATTTT,TRBJ1-3,once,NA,TRBV4-1
CASSYERGSWYEQYF,TGTGCCAGCAGTTACGAGAGGGGCTCCTGGTACGAGCAGTACTTC,TRBJ2-7,NA,NA,TRBV6-5
CASSANTDTQYF,TGTGCCAGCAGCGCAAACACAGATACGCAGTATTTT,TRBJ2-3,NA,NA,TRBV2
CASSQIAGGLDTQYF,TGTGCCAGCAGCCAAATAGCGGGGGGGCTAGATACGCAGTATTTT,TRBJ2-3,NA,TRBD2,TRBV11-2
CSGRDGAYGYTF,TGCAGCGGAAGGGACGGGGCCTATGGCTACACCTTC,TRBJ1-2,NA,NA,TRBV29-1
CSAGATNEKLFF,TGCAGTGCTGGAGCAACTAATGAAAAACTGTTTTTT,TRBJ1-4,NA,NA,TRBV20-1
CASGIFGAKETQYF,TGTGCCAGTGGAATTTTCGGGGCGAAGGAGACCCAGTACTTC,TRBJ2-5,NA,NA,TRBV19
CASSWDSTDTQYF,TGCGCCAGCAGTTGGGACAGCACAGATACGCAGTATTTT,TRBJ2-3,NA,NA,TRBV10-1
CASSDSDNTEAFF,TGTGCCAGCAGTGACTCCGACAACACTGAAGCTTTCTTT,TRBJ1-1,once,NA,TRBV6-4
CASSHLGVGKNIQYF,TGCGCCAGCAGCCACCTTGGGGTGGGCAAAAACATTCAGTACTTC,TRBJ2-4,NA,NA,TRBV4-1
CASGATETQYF,TGTGCCAGTGGGGCCACAGAGACCCAGTACTTC,TRBJ2-5,NA,NA,TRBV7-2
CASSWWAGGNEQFF,TGTGCCAGCAGTTGGTGGGCGGGAGGGAATGAGCAGTTCTTC,TRBJ2-1,NA,TRBD2,TRBV28
CASSWQGYEQYF,TGCGCCAGCAGCTGGCAGGGCTACGAGCAGTACTTC,TRBJ2-7,NA,NA,TRBV5-1
CASSFPPGSYEQYF,TGTGCCAGCAGCTTCCCCCCCGGAAGCTACGAGCAGTACTTC,TRBJ2-7,NA,NA,TRBV7-9
CASTVGDHEQYF,TGTGCCAGTACCGTGGGGGACCACGAGCAGTACTTC,TRBJ2-7,NA,NA,TRBV2
CASSMGTGAKNEQFF,TGTGCCAGCAGCATGGGGACAGGGGCAAAGAATGAGCAGTTCTTC,TRBJ2-1,NA,NA,TRBV21-1
CASSPLQDSYEQYF,TGTGCCAGCTCACCACTACAGGACAGCTACGAGCAGTACTTC,TRBJ2-7,NA,NA,TRBV18
CASSPGSTYNEQFF,TGTGCCAGCAGCCCAGGGAGCACCTACAATGAGCAGTTCTTC,TRBJ2-1,NA,NA,TRBV7-3
CASGFRGEQYF,TGTGCTAGTGGTTTCAGGGGGGAGCAGTACTTC,TRBJ2-7,NA,TRBD1,TRBV12-5
CNVLFSYNEQFF,TGCAATGTACTTTTCTCCTACAATGAGCAGTTCTTC,TRBJ2-1,NA,NA,TRBV20-1
CASSPRVPNYGYTF,TGTGCCAGCAGTCCCAGGGTCCCTAACTATGGCTACACCTTC,TRBJ1-2,NA,NA,TRBV12-3/TRBV12-4
CASSIHGAAAEQYF,TGTGCCAGTAGTATACACGGGGCCGCTGCCGAGCAGTACTTC,TRBJ2-7,NA,NA,TRBV19
CASSLRPGGGGANVLTF,TGTGCCAGCAGCTTAAGGCCCGGGGGCGGTGGGGCCAACGTCCTGACTTTC,TRBJ2-6,NA,NA,TRBV7-2
CSARHGLEHEQFF,TGCAGTGCTAGACACGGACTAGAACATGAGCAGTTCTTC,TRBJ2-1,once,TRBD2,TRBV20-1
CASSLSGLDNSPLHF,TGTGCCAGCAGTTTATCAGGGTTGGATAATTCACCCCTCCACTTT,TRBJ1-6,NA,NA,TRBV27
CASTPSESSGDEQFF,TGTGCCAGCACTCCCAGCGAATCCTCAGGCGATGAGCAGTTCTTC,TRBJ2-1,NA,NA,TRBV25-1
CSARGTGGPVNEQFF,TGCAGTGCTAGAGGAACGGGGGGGCCAGTCAATGAGCAGTTCTTC,TRBJ2-1,NA,TRBD2,TRBV20-1
CASSLRGESEQFF,TGTGCCAGCAGTTTGAGGGGGGAAAGTGAGCAGTTCTTC,TRBJ2-1,NA,NA,TRBV12-3/TRBV12-4
CATSRDGVTNYGYTF,TGTGCCACCAGCAGAGATGGGGTGACGAACTATGGCTACACCTTC,TRBJ1-2,once,NA,TRBV15
CASSAGTLYGYTF,TGCGCCAGCAGTGCCGGGACACTCTATGGCTACACCTTC,TRBJ1-2,NA,NA,TRBV10-1
CASTGGANSGANVLTF,TGCGCCAGCACCGGCGGGGCAAACTCTGGGGCCAACGTCCTGACTTTC,TRBJ2-6,once,NA,TRBV5-1
CASSQVSGLAFNEQFF,TGTGCCAGCAGCCAAGTATCGGGACTAGCCTTCAATGAGCAGTTCTTC,TRBJ2-1,NA,TRBD2,TRBV3-1
CAISDREAGELFF,TGTGCCATCAGTGACAGGGAGGCCGGGGAGCTGTTTTTT,TRBJ2-2,NA,NA,TRBV10-3
CASIPPNGGVDTQYF,TGTGCCAGTATCCCCCCGAACGGGGGCGTAGATACGCAGTATTTT,TRBJ2-3,NA,NA,TRBV19
CSALLSANTGELFF,TGCAGTGCCCTACTTAGCGCGAACACCGGGGAGCTGTTTTTT,TRBJ2-2,once,NA,TRBV20-1
CASSPGQDNQPQHF,TGTGCCAGCAGCCCCGGACAGGATAATCAGCCCCAGCATTTT,TRBJ1-5,few,TRBD1,TRBV3-1
CASSKRQNVGGTDTQYF,TGTGCCAGCAGCAAACGTCAAAATGTAGGAGGCACAGATACGCAGTATTTT,TRBJ2-3,NA,NA,TRBV21-1
CSVRTSDGQYF,TGCAGCGTACGGACTAGCGATGGGCAGTATTTT,TRBJ2-3,NA,TRBD2,TRBV29-1
CASSAGSREGYTF,TGTGCCAGCAGCGCCGGGTCCCGAGAAGGCTACACCTTC,TRBJ1-2,once,NA,TRBV9
CASSPRTGGGETQYF,TGTGCCAGCAGCCCGCGGACAGGGGGCGGGGAGACCCAGTACTTC,TRBJ2-5,NA,TRBD1,TRBV11-3
CASSMDRGVGYTF,TGTGCCAGTAGTATGGACCGCGGGGTTGGCTACACCTTC,TRBJ1-2,NA,NA,TRBV19
CASSYSGGKTQYF,TGTGCCAGCAGTTACTCGGGTGGAAAGACCCAGTACTTC,TRBJ2-5,NA,NA,TRBV6-5
CSAASTLTGELFF,TGCAGTGCGGCCTCCACCCTCACCGGGGAGCTGTTTTTT,TRBJ2-2,NA,NA,TRBV20-1
CASRSTGPPPDTQYF,TGTGCCAGCAGGTCTACGGGACCCCCCCCAGATACGCAGTATTTT,TRBJ2-3,NA,NA,TRBV6-2/TRBV6-3
CASSLSEGPGTDTQYF,TGTGCCAGCAGTTTGTCGGAGGGACCTGGCACAGATACGCAGTATTTT,TRBJ2-3,once,NA,TRBV28